The source of this TCR beta chain is a study of T-cell memory formation after mild COVID-19. Turning to the study itself: Among the donors, TCR clusters were largely specific to each donor.

This clonotype has more than one count but fewer than ten. MiXCR, applied by TCRdb to the 5' RACE reads, yields one record per CDR3 protein. The sample has roughly 400,000 distinct CDR3 sequences; more than 15% are singletons. In germline, CDR1 is MGHRA, CDR2 YSYEKL. The CDR3 extends over 14 amino acids. Deletions cut 5 bases from V and 6 bases from J, with 17 bases between. This receptor was taken from a man aged 18 to 35 who had mild COVID-19 (a few samples of this study predate the infection). Cell type and time point are not known. The sample taken for sequencing was PBMCs or a T cell subset sorted from them (not recorded which). The chain recombines TRBV4-1 with TRBJ2-7; maybe TRBD1 (5 bases). The CDR3 protein is CASSTAQGSGEQYF. In DNA form, the CDR3 reads TGCGCCAGCAGCACAGCCCAGGGCTCGGGCGAGCAGTACTTC.